Shown below are 3 T cell receptor beta chains from a single sample sequenced in a study of CD8 T cells in Susac syndrome. An amount of RNA that ranged from about 0.45 to 1 ug was reverse transcribed with random hexamers. TCRdb processed the immunoSEQ multiplex PCR reads anew with MiXCR; each CDR3 protein has one entry. The sample has around 150,000 distinct CDR3 sequences; 94% are singletons. The sequenced sample consisted of CD8+ T cells from PBMCs. The receptor set was obtained from a human donor in good health.

V is TRBV2 and J is TRBJ2-7; either TRBD1 or TRBD2 may supply D (5 bases each). The CDR3 runs to 14 residues. Trimming took off 4 bases at V and 7 bases at J, with 17 bases between the two ends. Germline V lookup: CDR1 SNHLY, CDR2 FYNNEI. In DNA form, the CDR3 reads TGTGCCAGCAGTGTAGGGAGACAGTCCTTGGAGCAGTACTTC. Its translation: CASSVGRQSLEQYF.

This clonotype appeared once. The chain couples TRBV29-1 to TRBJ2-7, with 13 positions matching TRBD2. The length of the CDR3 is 14 residues. The V segment lost 4 bases and the J segment 2 bases; nucleotides outside the gene matches: 2. Germline V lookup: CDR1 SQVTM, CDR2 ANQGSEA. CDR3 sequence (DNA): TGCAGCGTTGGAGGACTAGCGGGAGCCTACGAGCAGTACTTC. Its protein is CSVGGLAGAYEQYF.

This sequence joins TRBV6-2 or TRBV6-3 and TRBJ2-1; D is undetermined. Trimming removed 0 bases at V and 4 bases at J, with 16 bases between. This CDR3 is 17 amino acids long. Germline assignment: CDR1 MNHEY and CDR2 SVGEGT. CDR3 in amino acids: CASSYSAVVAIYNEQFF. CDR3 in DNA: TGTGCCAGCAGTTACTCCGCAGTTGTAGCCATTTACAATGAGCAGTTCTTC.